This is a list of T cell receptor beta chains from one sample in a study of T-cell reconstitution after alpha-beta-depleted transplantation in children. TCRdb itself ran the PCR reads through MiXCR, one entry per CDR3 protein. The table includes 300,000 or so distinct CDR3 sequences, about a quarter detected once. Sequencing was performed on PBMCs, mostly from graft donor cells, taken 180 days after TCRalphabeta/CD19-depleted stem cell transplant. These TCRs come from a male patient between 5 and 17 years old who had a stem cell transplant for acute lymphoblastic leukemia, so the T cells may come from the graft donor. Both conserved end residues are part of each CDR3. The order of the fields is J gene, clone size, D gene, V gene, CDR3 DNA, CDR3 protein. A D gene is named only where the DNA matches it firmly. Expanded clones are given a class, and other clones once, few, many or no size at all.

>TRBJ2-3|few|-|TRBV10-2
TGCGCCAGCAGTGGCCAGCGGACCACAGATACGCAGTATTTT
CASSGQRTTDTQYF
>TRBJ2-1|-|TRBD1|TRBV12-3/TRBV12-4
TGTGCCAGCTGGGGCGACAGGGGAGGATACAATGAGCAGTTCTTC
CASWGDRGGYNEQFF
>TRBJ2-1|few|TRBD2|TRBV5-1
TGCGCCAGCAGCTTTAAGGGACTAGCGGGAGTGGCCCCCCCCTCCTACAATGAGCAGTTCTTC
CASSFKGLAGVAPPSYNEQFF
>TRBJ2-3|few|-|TRBV24-1
TGTGCCACCAGCCCCACAGATACGCAGTATTTT
CATSPTDTQYF
>TRBJ2-1|many|TRBD1|TRBV25-1
TGTGCCAGCAGTGGTGGGACAGGGTTGAATGAGCAGTTCTTC
CASSGGTGLNEQFF
>TRBJ2-5|few|TRBD2|TRBV15
TGTGCCACCAGCAGAGACCCGGTGGCGGGAGTCGGAGAGACCCAGTACTTC
CATSRDPVAGVGETQYF
>TRBJ2-1|-|TRBD2|TRBV7-3
TGTGCCAGCAGCTCCCAACTAGCGGGAGGGCCGTCTGAGCAGTTCTTC
CASSSQLAGGPSEQFF
>TRBJ1-1|few|-|TRBV6-1
TGTGCCAGCAGGGACGCTTTCTTT
CASRDAFF
>TRBJ1-1|few|-|TRBV15
TGTGCCACCAGCTACGGAGGCGATTTTGAAGCCACTGAAGCTTTCTTT
CATSYGGDFEATEAFF
>TRBJ1-5|-|-|TRBV19
TGTGCCAGTATTCAGGGGAATCAGCCCCAGCATTTT
CASIQGNQPQHF
>TRBJ2-5|-|-|TRBV9
TGTGCCAGCAGCGTGGCCCCCTACCGGACCCAGTACTTC
CASSVAPYRTQYF
>TRBJ2-7|-|TRBD2|TRBV5-1
TGCGCCAGCAGCCCCTTATCCACTAGCGGGAGTTACGAGCAGTACTTC
CASSPLSTSGSYEQYF
>TRBJ1-6|-|-|TRBV6-5
TGTGCCAGCAGTTATCCCCCGGCACCCCTCCACTTT
CASSYPPAPLHF
>TRBJ2-7|few|TRBD2|TRBV3-1
TGTGCCAGCAGCCAGCCGGGACTAGCGTTGTACGAGCAGTACTTC
CASSQPGLALYEQYF
>TRBJ2-3|-|TRBD2|TRBV10-1
TGCGCCAGCAGCGGGACTAGCGGGGTCAGCACAGATACGCAGTATTTT
CASSGTSGVSTDTQYF
>TRBJ1-2|-|-|TRBV7-9
TGTGCCAGCAGCCTCGACAGGCTTTACTATGGCTACACCTTC
CASSLDRLYYGYTF